The source of this TCR beta chain is a study of T cell changes during pregnancy in multiple sclerosis. TCRdb's copy holds only in-frame clones and misses some; the assay was immunoSEQ multiplex PCR. Of about 70,000 clones listed, around 94% are singletons. This receptor was obtained from a female donor with multiple sclerosis, enrolled in a pregnancy study. Sequencing used peripheral blood, obtained in the third trimester of pregnancy.

In DNA form, the CDR3 reads TGTGCCAGCAGTCACGCTCCGGACAGGGGGAACACTGAAGCTTTCTTT. This codes for CASSHAPDRGNTEAFF. V and J are TRBV6-9 and TRBJ1-1; 9 bases are shared with TRBD1. Germline assignment: CDR1 MNHGY and CDR2 SVAAGI. The CDR3 covers 16 residues. V shed 5 bases and J 1 base; nucleotides not matched to a gene: 8.